These T cell receptor beta chains were read from a single sample in a study of control samples from healthy donors and cancer patients. Here immunoSEQ multiplex PCR was the method, and the copy in TCRdb shows in-frame clones only, minus some. The sample lists tens of thousands of clones; around 90% were seen once. The sequenced sample was PBMCs. The receptors originated from a woman between 40 and 50 years old with head and neck cancer. The CDR3 runs from the conserved cysteine through the conserved F or W. The D gene is left open where the match is weak. Clone size appears in some rows only: once, few, many, or a class for an expanded clone.

cdr3_nt cdr3_aa v_call cdr3_length j_call d_call clone_size
TGTGCCAGTAATTGGGACCTCGCATCCTACGAGCAGTACTTC CASNWDLASYEQYF TRBV19 14 TRBJ2-7 NA NA
TGTGCCAGCAGTTTACGTCGGCAGCCCCAGCATTTT CASSLRRQPQHF TRBV2 12 TRBJ1-5 NA NA
TGTGCCAGCAGTTTTCGTCGTCCCAGCACCTACAATGAGCAGTTCTTC CASSFRRPSTYNEQFF TRBV6-5 16 TRBJ2-1 NA NA
TGTGCCAGCAGCTTATTAGCCGACCTGAGGGCCCCGGGGAAGAAACTGTTTTTT CASSLLADLRAPGKKLFF TRBV7-6 18 TRBJ1-4 NA NA
TGTGCCAGCAGCGCGCTGGCTAGCGTTAGGAATGAGCAGTTCTTC CASSALASVRNEQFF TRBV7-3 15 TRBJ2-1 NA NA
TGTGCCAGCAGCCCTTGGTCGCCGGGGACAGGGAACACTGAAGCTTTCTTT CASSPWSPGTGNTEAFF TRBV3-1/TRBV3-2 17 TRBJ1-1 TRBD1 NA
TGTGCCAGCAGTTGGGGGGGCACAGGGAACACTGAAGCTTTCTTT CASSWGGTGNTEAFF TRBV28 15 TRBJ1-1 NA NA
TGCGCCAGCAGCCTTGATGCGGGAGGCGGGGGTGAGCAGTTCTTC CASSLDAGGGGEQFF TRBV5-1 15 TRBJ2-1 TRBD2 NA
TGTGCCAGTAGTATAGGGGCTAGCGGGGGGGCGAATGAGCAGTTCTTC CASSIGASGGANEQFF TRBV19 16 TRBJ2-1 TRBD2 NA
TGTGCCAGCAGCCGTGCCCCTAGCGGGAGAGAGACCCAGTACTTC CASSRAPSGRETQYF TRBV6-5 15 TRBJ2-5 TRBD2 few
TGCAGTGCTAGTTCCGGGACAGGGGCCTACGAGCAGTACTTC CSASSGTGAYEQYF TRBV20-1 14 TRBJ2-7 TRBD1 NA
TGTGCCAGCAGCCAACTTGGTCCGGTGGGGACCCAGTACTTC CASSQLGPVGTQYF TRBV14 14 TRBJ2-5 NA NA
TGTGCCAGCAGTTTATTGGTCGGGGTTCAACTGTTTTTT CASSLLVGVQLFF TRBV12-3/TRBV12-4 13 TRBJ1-4 NA once
TGTGCCAGCAGTCCCCCTGTTGCGGATACGCAGTATTTT CASSPPVADTQYF TRBV12-3/TRBV12-4 13 TRBJ2-3 NA NA
TGTGCCAGCAGTTTCGAGGGGCCTGGGGCCAACGTCCTGACTTTC CASSFEGPGANVLTF TRBV27 15 TRBJ2-6 NA NA
TGTGCCAGCAGCAATACTAACTATGGCTACACCTTC CASSNTNYGYTF TRBV5-4 12 TRBJ1-2 NA once
TGTGCCAGCAGCCCTGGACTAGCGGGGGGGCATGAGCAGTTCTTC CASSPGLAGGHEQFF TRBV9 15 TRBJ2-1 TRBD2 NA
TGTGCCAGCAGCCAAGAATACGCTGAAGCTTTCTTT CASSQEYAEAFF TRBV3-1/TRBV3-2 12 TRBJ1-1 NA NA
TGTGCCAGCAGTGGAAAAGGACTAGCGGCCACAGATACGCAGTATTTT CASSGKGLAATDTQYF TRBV27 16 TRBJ2-3 TRBD2 NA
TGTGCCAGCTCGCCGGGACTGAAAGAGACCCAGTACTTC CASSPGLKETQYF TRBV18 13 TRBJ2-5 NA NA
TGTGCCAGCAGCTTAGCGTACAGGGGAGACGGGGATTCCTACGAGCAGTACTTC CASSLAYRGDGDSYEQYF TRBV7-4 18 TRBJ2-7 TRBD1 NA
TGTGCCAGCAGCCAATTCGGCGGGATGGGAACCTACGAGCAGTACTTC CASSQFGGMGTYEQYF TRBV3-1/TRBV3-2 16 TRBJ2-7 NA NA
TGTGCCAGTAGTATGTGGGCCGTGTTGGCTAGCGGGGGGGCTGATAATGAGCAGTTCTTC CASSMWAVLASGGADNEQFF TRBV19 20 TRBJ2-1 TRBD2 NA
TGTGCCAGCAGCTCAGGACAGGGTTCGAACTATGGCTACACCTTC CASSSGQGSNYGYTF TRBV4-2 15 TRBJ1-2 TRBD1 few
TGTGCCAGTGGACGTCAGGGTGGGTACACTGAAGCTTTCTTT CASGRQGGYTEAFF TRBV19 14 TRBJ1-1 NA NA
TGTGCCTGGAAGGGACAGGGGGCTGGCTCACCCCTCCACTTT CAWKGQGAGSPLHF TRBV30 14 TRBJ1-6 TRBD1 NA
TGTGCCACCAGCAGAGATGTGCCAGGACAGGGGTATAATTCACCCCTCCACTTT CATSRDVPGQGYNSPLHF TRBV15 18 TRBJ1-6 TRBD1 NA
TGTGCCAGCAGTTTATCTGCAGGGCTCAATCAGCCCCAGCATTTT CASSLSAGLNQPQHF TRBV27 15 TRBJ1-5 NA NA
TGTGCCAGCAGCTTAGATACTATCGCCGATACGCAGTATTTT CASSLDTIADTQYF TRBV7-2 14 TRBJ2-3 NA NA
TGTGCCAGCAGCCCTATCCCGTATAAACAGGGGTCCTATAATTCACCCCTCCACTTT CASSPIPYKQGSYNSPLHF TRBV28 19 TRBJ1-6 TRBD1 NA
TGTGCCAGCAGTGTGATGGGGAATCAGCCCCAGCATTTT CASSVMGNQPQHF TRBV6-4 13 TRBJ1-5 NA NA
TGTGCCAGCAGTTACTCGACCTACAATGAGCAGTTCTTC CASSYSTYNEQFF TRBV6-5 13 TRBJ2-1 NA few
TGTGCCAGTAGTACCAACCCAGGGCAGGGGGAGTTCTTC CASSTNPGQGEFF TRBV19 13 TRBJ2-1 TRBD1 NA
TGTGCCAGCAGCCAAGGAGAGACCCAGTACTTC CASSQGETQYF TRBV3-1/TRBV3-2 11 TRBJ2-5 NA NA
TGTGCCAGCAGTTCTGCTGCTCGGGAGACCCAGTACTTC CASSSAARETQYF TRBV7-3 13 TRBJ2-5 NA NA
TGTGCCAGTAGTGACCGGGACACATATCAGCCCCAGCATTTT CASSDRDTYQPQHF TRBV19 14 TRBJ1-5 NA NA
TGTGCCAGCAGCCCTCCGACAGGGGCGGACACCGGGGAGCTGTTTTTT CASSPPTGADTGELFF TRBV9 16 TRBJ2-2 TRBD1 NA
TGTGCCAGCAGCCCTCGACAGGGTCAGAACACTGAAGCTTTCTTT CASSPRQGQNTEAFF TRBV5-4 15 TRBJ1-1 TRBD1 NA
TGCGCCAGCAGCTTTGAGGACTCCGCGAACACCGGGGAGCTGTTTTTT CASSFEDSANTGELFF TRBV5-1 16 TRBJ2-2 NA NA
TGTGCCAGCAGCTTAGAGACAGGCCGAAGCAGCTTC CASSLETGRSSF TRBV7-9 12 TRBJ2-7 NA NA
TGTGCCAGCAGCCCCGGGACAGCACAAGAGACCCAGTACTTC CASSPGTAQETQYF TRBV7-3 14 TRBJ2-5 TRBD1 once
TGTGCCATCAGTGGGCCGGGACTAGCGGGAGATACCTACGAGCAGTACTTC CAISGPGLAGDTYEQYF TRBV10-3 17 TRBJ2-7 TRBD2 NA
TGCAGCGTTGAAGATCAGGGACAGGGAGCCCAGCATTTT CSVEDQGQGAQHF TRBV29-1 13 TRBJ1-5 TRBD1 NA
TGTGCCAGCAGCTTAACCGCGACAGAGAACACCGGGGAGCTGTTTTTT CASSLTATENTGELFF TRBV7-3 16 TRBJ2-2 NA NA
TGTGCCAGCAGCTTTTCCCAAGAGACCCAGTACTTC CASSFSQETQYF TRBV7-9 12 TRBJ2-5 NA NA
TGTGCCAGTAGGAAGGGGGCGGTCACTGAAGCTTTCTTT CASRKGAVTEAFF TRBV19 13 TRBJ1-1 TRBD1 NA
TGCGCCAGCAGCCTCACCGGGACGGCCGGGACTCTGGAGTTCTTC CASSLTGTAGTLEFF TRBV5-1 15 TRBJ2-1 NA NA
TGTGCCAGCAGCCTGGGGGTGGGACTAGAACAAGAGACCCAGTACTTC CASSLGVGLEQETQYF TRBV7-2 16 TRBJ2-5 TRBD2 NA